What follows are 17 T cell receptor beta chains derived from one specimen sequenced in a study of blood T cell repertoires in COVID-19. Profiled with immunoSEQ multiplex PCR; TCRdb holds only in-frame clones, not every one. Of 70,000 or so clones in the sample, approximately 86% are singletons; the top ten hold 3.9%. The sequencing input was peripheral blood. These receptors were collected from a man in his 70s with active COVID-19.

The chain combines TRBV3-1 (or the pseudogene TRBV3-2) with TRBJ1-5, with D maybe TRBD1 (6 bases). This CDR3 contains 16 residues. Between the trimmed V and J ends, which lost 1 base and 4 bases, there was a span of 14 bases. The V gene's germline CDR1 is LGHDT and CDR2 YNNKEL (reference sequence). The CDR3 here is CASSQGGPGPNQPQHF. The CDR3 bases are TGTGCCAGCAGCCAAGGGGGGCCCGGGCCGAATCAGCCCCAGCATTTT.

CDR3 coding DNA: TGCGCCAGCAGCCCAGGGGGTCGCACTGAAGCTTTCTTT. Encoded protein: CASSPGGRTEAFF. The chain employs TRBV4-1 and TRBJ1-1; 7 bases line up with TRBD1. Germline V gives CDR1 MGHRA, CDR2 YSYEKL. The CDR3 is made up of 13 amino acids. J gave up 4 bases and V 4 bases, and 3 bases lay outside the gene matches.

The chain uses TRBV11-1 and TRBJ2-7; weak D call: TRBD2 (5 bases). V was shortened by 3 bases and J by 1 base, with 13 bases between the two germline ends. The CDR3 runs to 15 residues. Looked up from germline, CDR1 is SGHAT and CDR2 is FQDESV (reference sequence). The CDR3 bases are TGTGCCAGCAGCTTTGGCCCAGCGGCTTCCTACGAGCAGTACTTC. This encodes CASSFGPAASYEQYF.

The CDR3 protein is CATSDPRTGRSYNEQFF. The CDR3 DNA reads as TGTGCCACCAGTGATCCCAGGACAGGGAGGTCCTACAATGAGCAGTTCTTC. J is TRBJ2-1 and V is TRBV24-1, with 8 bases aligning to TRBD1. Germline V lookup: CDR1 KGHDR, CDR2 SFDVKD. The CDR3 runs 17 residues. V lost 3 bases to trimming and J lost 1 base; unmatched junction nucleotides: 7.

The chain couples TRBV30 to TRBJ1-5; TRBD1 agrees at 8 bases. Germline V gene data show CDR1 as GTSNPN and CDR2 as SVGIG (reference sequence). This CDR3 has 17 residues. J lost 3 bases, V lost 2 bases, and 12 bases had no gene match. CDR3 region: CAWSPRTGKRDNQPQHF. The CDR3 nucleotides are TGTGCCTGGAGTCCTCGGACAGGGAAGCGGGACAATCAGCCCCAGCATTTT.

The CDR3 DNA is TGTGCCAGCAGCTCGGGGACACCCTATAGCAATCAGCCCCAGCATTTT. It is translated as CASSSGTPYSNQPQHF. The rearrangement links TRBV7-2 to TRBJ1-5, with D tentatively TRBD1 (6 bases). Trimming removed 4 bases from V and 0 bases from J, with 13 bases in between. CDR1 and CDR2 from the germline V gene are SGHTA and FQGNSA. The CDR3 runs to 16 residues.

This chain connects TRBV15 to TRBJ1-5; D not resolved. This CDR3 region has 14 residues. With 1 base removed from V and 2 bases from J, the gap between germline ends came to 6 bases. From germline, CDR1 is LNHNV and CDR2 YYDKDF (reference sequence). The CDR3 protein is CATSRGGGNQPQHF. For the CDR3, the DNA is TGTGCCACCAGCAGAGGGGGAGGCAATCAGCCCCAGCATTTT.

This chain uses TRBV7-3 with TRBJ2-3; 7 positions agree with TRBD2. The junction had 3 bases not matched to a gene; V was cut back by 5 bases and J by 4 bases. Germline CDR1 SGHTA, CDR2 FQGTGA. This CDR3 has 13 residues. CDR3 amino acids: CASSPRGADTQYF. Here the CDR3 DNA reads TGTGCCAGCAGCCCCCGGGGGGCAGATACGCAGTATTTT.

The rearrangement uses TRBV7-8 and TRBJ2-1; 11 bases agree with TRBD2. V lost 1 base to trimming and J lost 8 bases; unmatched junction nucleotides: 4. CDR1 is SGHVS, CDR2 FQNEAQ, per germline. The CDR3 contains 15 residues. The CDR3, as DNA: TGTGCCAGCAGCTTAGGACTAGCGGGACCGGATGAGCAGTTCTTC. Translation: CASSLGLAGPDEQFF. The whole variable domain, filled in from reference TRBV7-8 and TRBJ2-1, reads GAGVSQSPRYKVAKRGQDVALRCDPISGHVSLFWYQQALGQGPEFLTYFQNEAQLDKSGLPSDRFFAERPEGSVSTLKIQRTQQEDSAVYLCASSLGLAGPDEQFFGPGTRLTVL.

This chain uses TRBV19 with TRBJ1-1, with D possibly TRBD1 on 6 matching bases. Per germline, CDR1 LNHDA and CDR2 SQIVND (reference sequence). The CDR3 is 17 residues long. V was pared by 4 bases and J by 0 bases, with 18 bases between. The CDR3 is CASSKPTRQAMNTEAFF. In nucleotides, the CDR3 is TGTGCCAGTAGTAAGCCCACCCGACAGGCTATGAACACTGAAGCTTTCTTT.

This sequence joins TRBV5-4 and TRBJ2-3, with TRBD2 identical over 9 bases. Germline V lookup: CDR1 SGHNT, CDR2 YYREEE (reference sequence). J lost 10 bases, V lost 6 bases, and 9 bases had no gene match. The CDR3 consists of 13 residues. CDR3 amino acids: CASTQVGGGAQYF. The DNA of the CDR3 is TGTGCCAGCACCCAGGTGGGCGGGGGGGCGCAGTATTTT.

V gene TRBV5-1 combines with J gene TRBJ2-1; 8 nucleotides line up with TRBD2. Germline V gene data show CDR1 as SGHRS and CDR2 as YFSETQ. V was pared by 4 bases and J by 9 bases, with 9 bases of the junction left unmatched. The CDR3 sequence is 14 residues long. The CDR3 region is CASSGATSAGEQFF. The CDR3 DNA follows: TGCGCCAGCAGCGGGGCGACTAGCGCGGGTGAGCAGTTCTTC. Filled out from reference TRBV5-1 and TRBJ2-1, the complete variable domain reads KAGVTQTPRYLIKTRGQQVTLSCSPISGHRSVSWYQQTPGQGLQFLFEYFSETQRNKGNFPGRFSGRQFSNSRSEMNVSTLELGDSALYLCASSGATSAGEQFFGPGTRLTVL.

This clone was counted a few times. This chain uses TRBV27 with TRBJ2-7; TRBD2 is a possible D gene (5 bases). Germline V gene lookup returns CDR1 MNHEY and CDR2 SMNVEV (reference sequence). The CDR3 spans 13 residues. The V and J ends lost 3 bases and 4 bases respectively, with 10 bases between them. CDR3 sequence reads: CASSLGSGYEQYF. The CDR3 region has the DNA TGTGCCAGCAGTTTGGGGAGCGGTTACGAGCAGTACTTC.

The chain is built from TRBV19 and TRBJ2-7, with D maybe TRBD2 (6 bases). V was shortened by 5 bases and J by 6 bases, with 20 bases between the two germline ends. Germline lookup yields CDR1 LNHDA and CDR2 SQIVND (reference sequence). This CDR3 spans 15 amino acids. This chain's CDR3 is CASSPTGGGVGEQYF. The CDR3 region has the DNA TGTGCCAGTAGTCCCACGGGCGGAGGGGTGGGCGAGCAGTACTTC.

V and J are TRBV27 and TRBJ2-5; maybe TRBD1 (7 bases). This CDR3 is built from 13 residues. Germline CDR1 and CDR2: MNHEY and SMNVEV (reference sequence). Trimming took 3 bases from V and 7 from J, leaving 12 bases between them. CDR3 bases: TGTGCCAGCAGTTTGGGCAGGGGGGTGACCCAGTACTTC. Translated, it gives CASSLGRGVTQYF.

This clone has just one count. The V gene is TRBV11-3, the J gene TRBJ2-3, with no clear D. Germline CDR1 is SGHNT and CDR2 is YENEEA. This CDR3 is built from 13 residues. Trimming cost V 2 bases and J 2 bases, with 5 bases left between them. CDR3 sequence: CASSLWPTDTQYF. The CDR3 DNA reads as TGTGCCAGCAGCTTATGGCCCACAGATACGCAGTATTTT. Based on the CDR3 plus reference TRBV11-3 and TRBJ2-3, the full variable domain is EAGVVQSPRYKIIEKKQPVAFWCNPISGHNTLYWYLQNLGQGPELLIRYENEEAVDDSQLPKDRFSAERLKGVDSTLKIQPAELGDSAVYLCASSLWPTDTQYFGPGTRLTVL.

The chain is built from TRBV7-9 and TRBJ1-1, with TRBD1 matching 8 bases. The CDR3 has 13 amino acids. Germline lookup yields CDR1 SEHNR and CDR2 FQNEAQ (reference sequence). The V and J ends lost 5 bases and 6 bases, in that order; junction bases with no gene match: 5. The CDR3 spells CASSIPQGAEAFF. The CDR3 coding sequence is TGTGCCAGCAGCATACCACAGGGGGCTGAAGCTTTCTTT.